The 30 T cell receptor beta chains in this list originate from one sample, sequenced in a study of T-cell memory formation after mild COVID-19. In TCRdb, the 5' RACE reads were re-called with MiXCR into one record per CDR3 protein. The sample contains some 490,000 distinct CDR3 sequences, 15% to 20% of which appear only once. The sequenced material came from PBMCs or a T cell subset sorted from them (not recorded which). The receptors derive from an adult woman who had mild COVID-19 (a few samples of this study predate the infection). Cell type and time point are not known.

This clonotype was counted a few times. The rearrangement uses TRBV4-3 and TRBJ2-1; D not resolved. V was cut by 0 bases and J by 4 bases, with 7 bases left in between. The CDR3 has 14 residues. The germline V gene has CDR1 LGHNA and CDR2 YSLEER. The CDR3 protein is CASSQELVYNEQFF. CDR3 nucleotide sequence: TGCGCCAGCAGCCAAGAATTAGTGTACAATGAGCAGTTCTTC.

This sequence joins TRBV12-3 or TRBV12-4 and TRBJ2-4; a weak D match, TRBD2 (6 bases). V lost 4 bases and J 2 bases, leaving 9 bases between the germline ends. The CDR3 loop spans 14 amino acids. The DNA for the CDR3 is TGTGCCAGCAGTTCCGGGGGATCCAAAAACATTCAGTACTTC. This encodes CASSSGGSKNIQYF.

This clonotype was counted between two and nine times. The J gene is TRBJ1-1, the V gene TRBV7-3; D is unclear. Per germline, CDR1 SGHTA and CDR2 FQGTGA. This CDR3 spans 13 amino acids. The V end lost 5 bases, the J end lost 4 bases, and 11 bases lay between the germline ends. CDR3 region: CASSLTRSTEAFF. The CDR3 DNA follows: TGTGCCAGCAGCCTGACTAGGAGCACTGAAGCTTTCTTT. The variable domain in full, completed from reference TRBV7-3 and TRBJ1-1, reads GAGVSQTPSNKVTEKGKYVELRCDPISGHTALYWYRQSLGQGPEFLIYFQGTGAADDSGLPNDRFFAVRPEGSVSTLKIQRTERGDSAVYLCASSLTRSTEAFFGQGTRLTVV.

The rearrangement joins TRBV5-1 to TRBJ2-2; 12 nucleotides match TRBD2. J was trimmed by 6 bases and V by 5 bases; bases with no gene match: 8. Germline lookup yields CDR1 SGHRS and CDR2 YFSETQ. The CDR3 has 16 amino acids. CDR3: CASRRPGLAGSGELFF. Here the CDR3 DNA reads TGCGCCAGCAGACGCCCAGGACTAGCGGGGTCCGGGGAGCTGTTTTTT.

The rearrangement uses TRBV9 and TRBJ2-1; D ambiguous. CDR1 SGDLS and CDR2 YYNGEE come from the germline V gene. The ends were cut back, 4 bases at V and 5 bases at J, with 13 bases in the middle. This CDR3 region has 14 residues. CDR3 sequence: CASSPYRRDNEQFF. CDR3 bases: TGTGCCAGCAGCCCTTATAGAAGGGACAATGAGCAGTTCTTC.

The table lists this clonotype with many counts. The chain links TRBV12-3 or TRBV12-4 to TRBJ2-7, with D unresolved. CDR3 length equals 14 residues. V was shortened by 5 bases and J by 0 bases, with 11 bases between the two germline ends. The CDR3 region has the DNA TGTGCCAGCAGTCCTCAAACCAACTCCTACGAGCAGTACTTC. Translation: CASSPQTNSYEQYF.

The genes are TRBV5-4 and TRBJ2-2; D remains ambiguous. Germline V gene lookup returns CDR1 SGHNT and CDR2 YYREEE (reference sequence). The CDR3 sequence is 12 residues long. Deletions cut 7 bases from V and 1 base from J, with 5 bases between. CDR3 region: CASQGNTGELFF. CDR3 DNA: TGTGCCAGCCAAGGGAACACCGGGGAGCTGTTTTTT. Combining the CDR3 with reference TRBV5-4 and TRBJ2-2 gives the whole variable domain ETGVTQSPTHLIKTRGQQVTLRCSSQSGHNTVSWYQQALGQGPQFIFQYYREEENGRGNFPPRFSGLQFPNYSSELNVNALELDDSALYLCASQGNTGELFFGEGSRLTVL.

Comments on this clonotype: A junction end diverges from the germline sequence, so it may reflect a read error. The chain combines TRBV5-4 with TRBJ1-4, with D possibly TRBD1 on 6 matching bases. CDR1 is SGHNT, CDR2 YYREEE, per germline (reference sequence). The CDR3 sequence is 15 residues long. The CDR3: CASSSTTGGNVKLFF. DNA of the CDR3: TGTGCCAGCAGCTCCACGACAGGTGGGAATGTAAAACTGTTTTTT.

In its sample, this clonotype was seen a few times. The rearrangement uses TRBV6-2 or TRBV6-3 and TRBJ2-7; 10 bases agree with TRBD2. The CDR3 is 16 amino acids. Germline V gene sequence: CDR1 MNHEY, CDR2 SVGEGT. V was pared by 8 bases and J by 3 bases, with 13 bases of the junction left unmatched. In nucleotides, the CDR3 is TGTGCCAGCGCGGGCCCTCTAGCGGGAGATATCTACGAGCAGTACTTC. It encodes CASAGPLAGDIYEQYF.

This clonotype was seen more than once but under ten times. The CDR3 coding sequence is TGTGCCAGCAGTTACTCGACACAGGGTCAGGGCTACGAGCAGTACTTC. This sequence encodes CASSYSTQGQGYEQYF. The chain couples TRBV6-5 to TRBJ2-7; weak D call: TRBD1 (6 bases). Germline lookup yields CDR1 MNHEY and CDR2 SVGAGI. V shed 0 bases and J shed 3 bases, with 15 bases lying between them. The CDR3 length is 16 residues.

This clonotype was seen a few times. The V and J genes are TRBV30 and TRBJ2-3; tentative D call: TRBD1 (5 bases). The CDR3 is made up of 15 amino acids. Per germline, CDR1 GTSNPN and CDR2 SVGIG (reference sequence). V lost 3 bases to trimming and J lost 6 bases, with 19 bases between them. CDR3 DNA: TGTGCCTGGAGGGACGACAGCACCTATGGGGATACGCAGTATTTT. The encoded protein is CAWRDDSTYGDTQYF.

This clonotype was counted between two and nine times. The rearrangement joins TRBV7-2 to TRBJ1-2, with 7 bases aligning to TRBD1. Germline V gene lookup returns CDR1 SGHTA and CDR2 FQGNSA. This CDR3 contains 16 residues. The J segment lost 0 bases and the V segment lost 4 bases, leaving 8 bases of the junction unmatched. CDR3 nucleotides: TGTGCCAGCAGCTCCCCGCAGGGGGTAGCTAACTATGGCTACACCTTC. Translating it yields CASSSPQGVANYGYTF.

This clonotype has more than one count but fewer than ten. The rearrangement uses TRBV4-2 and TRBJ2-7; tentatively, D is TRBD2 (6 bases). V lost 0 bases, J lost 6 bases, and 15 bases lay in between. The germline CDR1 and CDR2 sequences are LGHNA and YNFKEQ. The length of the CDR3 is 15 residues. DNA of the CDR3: TGTGCCAGCAGCCAAGAAGCGGTCGGGAGAGGCGAGCAGTACTTC. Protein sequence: CASSQEAVGRGEQYF.

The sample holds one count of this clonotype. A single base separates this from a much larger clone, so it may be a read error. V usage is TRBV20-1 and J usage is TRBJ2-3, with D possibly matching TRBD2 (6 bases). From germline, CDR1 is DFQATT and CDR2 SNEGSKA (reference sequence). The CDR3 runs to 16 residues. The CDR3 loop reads CSARLRPTSRADRQYF. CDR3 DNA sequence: TGCAGTGCTAGACTTCGGCCTACTAGCAGGGCAGATAGGCAGTATTTT.

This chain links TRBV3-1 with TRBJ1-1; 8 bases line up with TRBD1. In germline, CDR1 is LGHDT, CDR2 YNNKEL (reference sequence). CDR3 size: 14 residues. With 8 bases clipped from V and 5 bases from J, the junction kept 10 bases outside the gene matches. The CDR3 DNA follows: TGTGCCAGCGGCGAGACAGGGGTGGGGACTGAAGCTTTCTTT. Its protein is CASGETGVGTEAFF.

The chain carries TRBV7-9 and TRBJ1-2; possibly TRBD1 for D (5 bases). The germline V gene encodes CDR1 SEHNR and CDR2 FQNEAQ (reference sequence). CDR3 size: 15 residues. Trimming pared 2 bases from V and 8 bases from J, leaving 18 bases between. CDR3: CASSLIATAMEGYTF. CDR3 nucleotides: TGTGCCAGCAGCTTAATAGCGACAGCGATGGAAGGCTACACCTTC.

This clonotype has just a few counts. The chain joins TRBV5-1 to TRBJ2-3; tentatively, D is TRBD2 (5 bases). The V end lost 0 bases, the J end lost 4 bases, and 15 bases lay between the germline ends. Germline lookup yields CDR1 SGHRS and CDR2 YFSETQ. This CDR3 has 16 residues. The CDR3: CASSLDEMGAADTQYF. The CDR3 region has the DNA TGCGCCAGCAGCTTGGATGAGATGGGAGCGGCAGATACGCAGTATTTT.

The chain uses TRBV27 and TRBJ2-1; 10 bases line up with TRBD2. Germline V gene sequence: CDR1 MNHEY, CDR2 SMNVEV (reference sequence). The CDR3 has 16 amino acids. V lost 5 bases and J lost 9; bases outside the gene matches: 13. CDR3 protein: CASSPSGLAGVREQFF. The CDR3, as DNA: TGTGCCAGCAGTCCTTCGGGGCTAGCGGGAGTACGTGAGCAGTTCTTC.

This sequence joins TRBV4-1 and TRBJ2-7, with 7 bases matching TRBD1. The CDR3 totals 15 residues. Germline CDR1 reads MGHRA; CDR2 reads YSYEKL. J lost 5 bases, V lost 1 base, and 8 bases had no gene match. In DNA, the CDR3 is TGCGCCAGCAGCCAAGGACAGGGCGGCCGGAACGAGCAGTACGTC. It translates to CASSQGQGGRNEQYV.

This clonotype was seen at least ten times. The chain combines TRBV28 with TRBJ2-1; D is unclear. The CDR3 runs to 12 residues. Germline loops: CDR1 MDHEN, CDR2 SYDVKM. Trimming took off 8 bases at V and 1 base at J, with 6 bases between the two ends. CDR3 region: CASCISYNEQFF. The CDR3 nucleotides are TGTGCCAGCTGCATTTCCTACAATGAGCAGTTCTTC.

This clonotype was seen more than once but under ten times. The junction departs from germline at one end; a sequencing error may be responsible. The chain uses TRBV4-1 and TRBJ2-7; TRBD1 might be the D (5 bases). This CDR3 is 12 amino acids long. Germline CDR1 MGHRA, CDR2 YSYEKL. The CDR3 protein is CASSQERGEQYF. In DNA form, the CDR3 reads TGTGCCAGCAGCCAAGAAAGGGGCGAGCAGTACTTC.

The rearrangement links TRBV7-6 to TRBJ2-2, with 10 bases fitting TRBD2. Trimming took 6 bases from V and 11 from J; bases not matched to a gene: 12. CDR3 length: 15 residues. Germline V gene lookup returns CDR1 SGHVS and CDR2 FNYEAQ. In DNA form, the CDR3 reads TGTGCCAGCAGTATTACAGCGGGGGGGCACTTAGAGCTGTTTTTT. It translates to CASSITAGGHLELFF.

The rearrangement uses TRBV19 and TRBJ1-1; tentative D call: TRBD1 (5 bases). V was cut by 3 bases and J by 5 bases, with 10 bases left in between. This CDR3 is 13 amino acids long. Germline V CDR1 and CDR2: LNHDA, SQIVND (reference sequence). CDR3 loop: CASSMLRDTEAFF. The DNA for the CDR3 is TGTGCCAGTAGTATGCTCAGGGATACTGAAGCTTTCTTT. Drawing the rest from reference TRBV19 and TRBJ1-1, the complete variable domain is DGGITQSPKYLFRKEGQNVTLSCEQNLNHDAMYWYRQDPGQGLRLIYYSQIVNDFQKGDIAEGYSVSREKKESFPLTVTSAQKNPTAFYLCASSMLRDTEAFFGQGTRLTVV.

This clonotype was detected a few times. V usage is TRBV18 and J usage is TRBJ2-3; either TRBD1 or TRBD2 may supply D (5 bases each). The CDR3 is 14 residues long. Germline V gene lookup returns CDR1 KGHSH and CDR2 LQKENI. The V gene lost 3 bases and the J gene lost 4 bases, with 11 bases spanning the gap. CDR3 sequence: CASSPGRTADTQYF. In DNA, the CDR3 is TGTGCCAGCTCACCGGGACGGACGGCAGATACGCAGTATTTT. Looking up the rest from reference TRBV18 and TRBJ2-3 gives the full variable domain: NAGVMQNPRHLVRRRGQEARLRCSPMKGHSHVYWYRQLPEEGLKFMVYLQKENIIDESGMPKERFSAEFPKEGPSILRIQQVVRGDSAAYFCASSPGRTADTQYFGPGTRLTVL.

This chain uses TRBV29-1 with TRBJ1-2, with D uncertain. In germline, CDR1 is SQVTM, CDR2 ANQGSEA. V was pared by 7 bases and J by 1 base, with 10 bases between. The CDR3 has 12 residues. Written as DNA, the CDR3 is TGCAGCGGTGTGATTAGTAACTATGGCTACACCTTC. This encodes CSGVISNYGYTF.

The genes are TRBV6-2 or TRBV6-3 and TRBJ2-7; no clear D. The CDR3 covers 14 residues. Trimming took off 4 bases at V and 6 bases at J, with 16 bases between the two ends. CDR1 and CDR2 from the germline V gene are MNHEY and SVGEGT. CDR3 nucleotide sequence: TGTGCCAGCAGTTCCCGGAGATGGATCGCCGAGCAGTACTTC. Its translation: CASSSRRWIAEQYF.

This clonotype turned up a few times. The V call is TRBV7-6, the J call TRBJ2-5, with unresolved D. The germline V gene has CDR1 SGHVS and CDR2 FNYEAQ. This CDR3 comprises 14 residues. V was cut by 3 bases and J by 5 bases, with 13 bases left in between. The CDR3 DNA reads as TGTGCCAGCAGCTTCTCCGGCGGAGATGAGACCCAGTACTTC. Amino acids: CASSFSGGDETQYF.

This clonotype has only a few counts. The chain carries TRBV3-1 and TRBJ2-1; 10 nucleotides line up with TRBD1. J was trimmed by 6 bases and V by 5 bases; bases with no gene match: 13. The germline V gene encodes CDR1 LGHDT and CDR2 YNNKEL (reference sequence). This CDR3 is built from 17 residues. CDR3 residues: CASSFKTAGTGANEQFF. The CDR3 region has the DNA TGTGCCAGCAGCTTTAAAACAGCCGGGACAGGGGCCAATGAGCAGTTCTTC.

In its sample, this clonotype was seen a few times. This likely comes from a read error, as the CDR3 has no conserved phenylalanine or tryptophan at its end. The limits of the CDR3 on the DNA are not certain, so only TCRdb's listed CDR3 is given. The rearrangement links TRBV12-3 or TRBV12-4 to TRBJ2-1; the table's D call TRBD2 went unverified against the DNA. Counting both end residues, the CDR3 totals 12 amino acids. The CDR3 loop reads CASSHSTGLLMV.

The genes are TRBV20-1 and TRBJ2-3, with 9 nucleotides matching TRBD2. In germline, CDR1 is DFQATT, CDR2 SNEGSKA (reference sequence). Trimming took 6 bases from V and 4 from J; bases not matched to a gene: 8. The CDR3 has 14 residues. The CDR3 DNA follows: TGCAGTGCCAAGCGGGGGGCCCACGCAGATACGCAGTATTTT. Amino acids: CSAKRGAHADTQYF.